This T cell receptor beta chain was obtained from a study of T cells in Graves' hyperthyroidism and ophthalmopathy. This CDR3 region has 12 residues. Germline CDR1 DFQATT, CDR2 SNEGSKA (reference sequence). Trimming took off 0 bases at V and 6 bases at J, with 6 bases between the two ends. Clinical symptoms, serum thyroxine, TRAb, thyroid ultrasound and orbital computed tomography established diagnosis. Points on this clonotype: The antigen is not known.

Amplification targeted TCR beta CDR3 regions from RNA transcripts. Initially, a first-round RT-PCR of the TCR CDR3 employed the HTBI primer set. In TCRdb, the multiplex PCR reads were re-called with MiXCR into one record per CDR3 protein. The sample comprises a few hundred thousand distinct CDR3 sequences, 46% of which are singletons, and approximately 7.5% rests with the top ten. Findings of the study overall: Onset of ophthalmopathy came a median around 6.5 months after the model predicted it. Blood held most thyroid clonotypes expanded above 0.001 frequency. Ophthalmopathy was distinguished from stable hyperthyroidism by 13 V-J signatures.

Sample: peripheral blood or thyroid tissue (not recorded which). This receptor was identified in a woman between 18 and 29 years old with Graves' hyperthyroidism. The chain combines TRBV20-1 with TRBJ2-1; D uncertain. This CDR3 is CSARDQINEQFF. DNA for the CDR3: TGCAGTGCTAGAGACCAGATCAATGAGCAGTTCTTC.